The sequence of this T cell receptor beta chain was determined in a study of blood T cell repertoires in COVID-19. In the original processing: Amplified reference gene primers provided the basis for estimating nucleated cell counts. TCRdb keeps only in-frame clones here, not all; method: immunoSEQ multiplex PCR. That table is the source of V, J and clone size, and D and trimming were worked out from the DNA. Of fewer than 350,000 clones listed, just over 90% are singletons. The CDR3 consists of 15 residues. Between the trimmed V and J ends, which lost 2 bases and 0 bases, there was a span of 12 bases. Germline values: CDR1 SGDLS, CDR2 YYNGEE.

The chain combines TRBV9 with TRBJ2-7; D possibly corresponds to TRBD2 (5 bases). The TCR comes from a middle-aged woman with acute COVID-19. Sample: PBMCs or T cells enriched from blood (not recorded which). This chain's CDR3 is CASSVEAESSYEQYF. DNA of the CDR3: TGTGCCAGCAGCGTCGAAGCGGAGAGCTCCTACGAGCAGTACTTC.